This T cell receptor (beta chain) was sequenced during a study of cytomegalovirus exposure and HLA in healthy donors. Study results and limitations: A likely sequencing artifact accounted for one observed cluster of highly shared sequence variants. In an earlier analysis, in some 500 donors, most V segments appeared productive either ~90% or ~30% of the time. TCR beta V- and J-gene trimming, according to a later analysis, was linked to a missense DCLRE1C variant. It was reported in a later analysis that an Asian-associated ancestry cluster showed fewer N-insertions than the roughly 660-donor mean.

The CDR3 consists of 17 residues. On this clone itself: What it binds is not known.

The primer mix had 60 Vbeta and 13 Jbeta primers. Method: immunoSEQ multiplex PCR; TCRdb's copy keeps in-frame clones and lacks some. The sample has approximately 150,000 clones; roughly 79% are singletons. Input material: PBMCs. The sequence came from a woman aged 50 to 60 in good health and CMV-seronegative. The V and J genes are TRBV21-1 and TRBJ2-1; TRBD1, as called in the table, went unchecked against the DNA. TRBV21-1 is described as a pseudogene. The CDR3 bases are TGTGCCAGCAGCGGCCCGGGACAGGGGGCTGTCTACAATGAGCAGTTCTTC. It encodes CASSGPGQGAVYNEQFF.